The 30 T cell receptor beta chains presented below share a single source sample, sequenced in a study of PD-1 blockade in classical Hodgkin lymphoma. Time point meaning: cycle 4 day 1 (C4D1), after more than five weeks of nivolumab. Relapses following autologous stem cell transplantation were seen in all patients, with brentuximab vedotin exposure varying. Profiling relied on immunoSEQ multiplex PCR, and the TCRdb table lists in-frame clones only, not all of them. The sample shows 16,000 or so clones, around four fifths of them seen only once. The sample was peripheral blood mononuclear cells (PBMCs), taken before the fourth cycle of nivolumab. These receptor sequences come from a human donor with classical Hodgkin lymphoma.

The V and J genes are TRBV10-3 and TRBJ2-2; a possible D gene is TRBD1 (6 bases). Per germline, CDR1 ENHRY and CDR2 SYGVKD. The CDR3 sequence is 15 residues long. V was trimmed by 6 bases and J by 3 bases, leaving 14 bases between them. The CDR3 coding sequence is TGTGCCATCAGAACAGGGAGTTGGGACACCGGGGAGCTGTTTTTT. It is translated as CAIRTGSWDTGELFF.

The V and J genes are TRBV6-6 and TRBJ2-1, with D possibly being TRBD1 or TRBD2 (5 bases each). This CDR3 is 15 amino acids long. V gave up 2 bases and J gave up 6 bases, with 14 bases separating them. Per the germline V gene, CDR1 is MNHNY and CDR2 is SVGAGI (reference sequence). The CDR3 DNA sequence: TGTGCCAGCAGTTACCGGGACCTCCCGGGCAATGAGCAGTTCTTC. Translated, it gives CASSYRDLPGNEQFF.

The DNA for the CDR3 is TGTGCCAGCAGCTTAGCCGGACTAGCGGGGGATACGCAGTATTTT. This encodes CASSLAGLAGDTQYF. The chain carries TRBV11-3 and TRBJ2-3, with TRBD2 identical over 12 bases. The CDR3 is 15 amino acids. Trimming took 1 base from V and 6 from J; bases not matched to a gene: 2. CDR1 is SGHNT and CDR2 is YENEEA in the germline V gene.

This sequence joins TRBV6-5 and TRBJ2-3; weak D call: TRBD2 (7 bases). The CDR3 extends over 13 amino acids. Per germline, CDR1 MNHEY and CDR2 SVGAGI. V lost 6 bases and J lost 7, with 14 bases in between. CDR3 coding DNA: TGTGCCAGCAGGTGGGGGCGGGGGTATACGCAGTATTTT. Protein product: CASRWGRGYTQYF.

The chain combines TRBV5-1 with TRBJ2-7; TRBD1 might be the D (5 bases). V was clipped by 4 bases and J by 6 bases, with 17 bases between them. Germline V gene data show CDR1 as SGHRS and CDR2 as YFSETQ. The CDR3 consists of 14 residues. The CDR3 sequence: CASSPKGPPGEQYF. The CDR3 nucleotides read TGCGCCAGCAGCCCAAAGGGGCCGCCGGGCGAGCAGTACTTC.

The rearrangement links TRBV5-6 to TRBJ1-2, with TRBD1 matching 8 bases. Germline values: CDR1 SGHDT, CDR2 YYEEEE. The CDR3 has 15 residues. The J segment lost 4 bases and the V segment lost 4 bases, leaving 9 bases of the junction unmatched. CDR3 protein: CASSTGQGPFYGYTF. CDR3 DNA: TGTGCCAGCAGCACCGGACAGGGACCATTCTATGGCTACACCTTC.

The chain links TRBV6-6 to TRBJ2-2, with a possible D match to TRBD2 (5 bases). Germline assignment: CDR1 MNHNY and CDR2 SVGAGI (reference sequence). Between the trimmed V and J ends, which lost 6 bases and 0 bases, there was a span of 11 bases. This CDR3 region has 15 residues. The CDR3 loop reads CASRRGLSNTGELFF. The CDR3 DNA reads TGTGCCAGCAGACGCGGACTTTCGAACACCGGGGAGCTGTTTTTT.

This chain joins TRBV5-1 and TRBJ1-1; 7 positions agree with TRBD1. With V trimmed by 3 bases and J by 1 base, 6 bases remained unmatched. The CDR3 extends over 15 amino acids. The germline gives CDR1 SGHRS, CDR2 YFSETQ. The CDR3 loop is CASSSEGGQNTEAFF. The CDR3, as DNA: TGCGCCAGCAGCTCGGAAGGGGGCCAGAACACTGAAGCTTTCTTT.

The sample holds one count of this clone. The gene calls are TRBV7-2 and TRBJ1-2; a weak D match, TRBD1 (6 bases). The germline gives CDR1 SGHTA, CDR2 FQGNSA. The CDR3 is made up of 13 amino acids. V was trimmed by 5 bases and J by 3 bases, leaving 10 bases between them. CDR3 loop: CASSGDTYYGYTF. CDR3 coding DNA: TGTGCCAGCAGCGGGGACACTTACTATGGCTACACCTTC.

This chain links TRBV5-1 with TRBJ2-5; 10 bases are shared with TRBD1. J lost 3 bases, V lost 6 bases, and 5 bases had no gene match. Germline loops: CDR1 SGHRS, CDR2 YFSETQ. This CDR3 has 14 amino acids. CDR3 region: CASTVTGGEETQYF. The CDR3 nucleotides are TGCGCCAGCACGGTGACAGGGGGCGAAGAGACCCAGTACTTC.

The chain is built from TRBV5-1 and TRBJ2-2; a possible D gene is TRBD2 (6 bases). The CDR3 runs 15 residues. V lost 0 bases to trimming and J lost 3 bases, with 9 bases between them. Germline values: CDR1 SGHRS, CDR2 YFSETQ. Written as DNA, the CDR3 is TGCGCCAGCAGCTTGGGGGACTTCGACACCGGGGAGCTGTTTTTT. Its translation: CASSLGDFDTGELFF.

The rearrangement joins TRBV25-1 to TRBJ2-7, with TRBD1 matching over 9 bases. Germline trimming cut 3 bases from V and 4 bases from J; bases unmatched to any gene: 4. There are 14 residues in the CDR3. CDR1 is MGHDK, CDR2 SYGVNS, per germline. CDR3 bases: TGTGCCAGCAGTGAGACAGGGGGTGGGTACGAGCAGTACTTC. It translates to CASSETGGGYEQYF.

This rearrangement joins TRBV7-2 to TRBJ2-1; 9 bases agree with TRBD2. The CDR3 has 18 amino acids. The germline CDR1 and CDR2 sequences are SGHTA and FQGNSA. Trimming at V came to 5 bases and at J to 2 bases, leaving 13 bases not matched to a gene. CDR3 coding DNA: TGTGCCAGCAGCCCCTCCCCCGGAGTAGCGGGGGCCTACAATGAGCAGTTCTTC. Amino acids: CASSPSPGVAGAYNEQFF.

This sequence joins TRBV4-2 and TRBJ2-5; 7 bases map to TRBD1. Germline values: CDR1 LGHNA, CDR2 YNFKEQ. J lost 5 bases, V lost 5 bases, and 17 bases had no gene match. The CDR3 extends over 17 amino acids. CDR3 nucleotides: TGTGCCAGCAGCTCCCCGAACAGGGGAGAGGAAGGGGAGACCCAGTACTTC. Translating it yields CASSSPNRGEEGETQYF.

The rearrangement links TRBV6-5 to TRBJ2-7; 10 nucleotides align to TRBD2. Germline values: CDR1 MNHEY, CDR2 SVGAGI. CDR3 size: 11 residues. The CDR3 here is CSSGGPYEQYF. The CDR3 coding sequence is TGTTCTAGCGGGGGACCCTACGAGCAGTACTTC.

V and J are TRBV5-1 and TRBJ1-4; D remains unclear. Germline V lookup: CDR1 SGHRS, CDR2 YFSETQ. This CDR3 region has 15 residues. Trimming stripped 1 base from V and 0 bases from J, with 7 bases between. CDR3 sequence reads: CASSLMGSTNEKLFF. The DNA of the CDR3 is TGCGCCAGCAGCTTGATGGGATCAACTAATGAAAAACTGTTTTTT.

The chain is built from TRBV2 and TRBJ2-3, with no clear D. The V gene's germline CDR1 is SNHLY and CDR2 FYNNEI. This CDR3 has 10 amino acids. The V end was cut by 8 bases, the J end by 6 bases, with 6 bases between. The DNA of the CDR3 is TGTGCCAGCGGGAAGGATACGCAGTATTTT. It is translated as CASGKDTQYF.

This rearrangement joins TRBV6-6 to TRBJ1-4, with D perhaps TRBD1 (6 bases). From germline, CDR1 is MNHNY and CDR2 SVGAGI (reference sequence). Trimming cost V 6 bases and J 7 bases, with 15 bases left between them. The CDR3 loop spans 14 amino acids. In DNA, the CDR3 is TGTGCCAGCAGACAAACAGGGAGGGGTGAAAAACTGTTTTTT. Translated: CASRQTGRGEKLFF.

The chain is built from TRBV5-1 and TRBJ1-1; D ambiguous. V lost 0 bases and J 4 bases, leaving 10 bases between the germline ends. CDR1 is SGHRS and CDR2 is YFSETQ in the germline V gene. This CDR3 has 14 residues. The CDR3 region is CASSLAGIRTEAFF. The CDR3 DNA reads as TGCGCCAGCAGCTTGGCCGGGATACGCACTGAAGCTTTCTTT.

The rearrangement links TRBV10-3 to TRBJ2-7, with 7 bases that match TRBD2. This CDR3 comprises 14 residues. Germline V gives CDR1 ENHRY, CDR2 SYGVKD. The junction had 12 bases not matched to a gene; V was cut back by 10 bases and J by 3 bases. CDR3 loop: CATGSNGGNYEQYF. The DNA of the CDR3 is TGTGCCACCGGTAGCAACGGGGGGAACTACGAGCAGTACTTC.

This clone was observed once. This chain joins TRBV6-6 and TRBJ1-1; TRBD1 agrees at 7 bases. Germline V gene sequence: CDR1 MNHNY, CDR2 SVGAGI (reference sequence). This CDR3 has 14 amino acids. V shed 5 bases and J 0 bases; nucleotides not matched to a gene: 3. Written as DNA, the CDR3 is TGTGCCAGCAGTCGGGACAGCTTGAACACTGAAGCTTTCTTT. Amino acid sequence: CASSRDSLNTEAFF.

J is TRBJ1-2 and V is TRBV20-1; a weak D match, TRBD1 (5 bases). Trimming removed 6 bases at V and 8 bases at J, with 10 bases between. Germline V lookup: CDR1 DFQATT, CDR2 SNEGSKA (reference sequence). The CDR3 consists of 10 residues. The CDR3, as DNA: TGCAGTGCCCCGAGGGGAGGCTACACCTTC. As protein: CSAPRGGYTF.

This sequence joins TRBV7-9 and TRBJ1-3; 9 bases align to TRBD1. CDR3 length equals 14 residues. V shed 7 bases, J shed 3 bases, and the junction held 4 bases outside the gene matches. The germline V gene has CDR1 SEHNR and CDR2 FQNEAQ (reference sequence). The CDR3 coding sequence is TGTGCCAGCACTCCGGACAGGGGTGGAAACACCATATATTTT. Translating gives CASTPDRGGNTIYF.

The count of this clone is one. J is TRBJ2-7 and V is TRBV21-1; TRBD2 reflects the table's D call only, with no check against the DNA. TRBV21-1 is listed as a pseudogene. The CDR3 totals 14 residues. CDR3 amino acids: CASSKYQLRYEQYF. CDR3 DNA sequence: TGTGCCAGCAGCAAATATCAACTACGCTACGAGCAGTACTTC.

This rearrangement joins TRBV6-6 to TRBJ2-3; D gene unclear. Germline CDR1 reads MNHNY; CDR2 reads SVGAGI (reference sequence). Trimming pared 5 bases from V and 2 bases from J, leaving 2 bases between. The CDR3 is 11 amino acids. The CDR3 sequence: CASSLTDTQYF. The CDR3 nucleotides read TGTGCCAGCAGTCTCACAGATACGCAGTATTTT.

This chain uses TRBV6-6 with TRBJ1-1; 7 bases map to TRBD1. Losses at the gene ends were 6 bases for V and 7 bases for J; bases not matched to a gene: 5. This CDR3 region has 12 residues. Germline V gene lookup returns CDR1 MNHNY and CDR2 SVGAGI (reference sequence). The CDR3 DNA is TGTGCCAGCAGGGTAAGGACAGGTGAAGCTTTCTTT. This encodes CASRVRTGEAFF.

The CDR3 loop is CASSLAGTNTMGAFF. CDR3 sequence (DNA): TGTGCCAGCAGCTTAGCCGGGACAAACACTATGGGGGCTTTCTTT. The chain is built from TRBV7-9 and TRBJ1-1; D possibly corresponds to TRBD1 (6 bases). This CDR3 is built from 15 residues. The V and J ends lost 0 bases and 11 bases respectively, with 19 bases between them. Per the germline V gene, CDR1 is SEHNR and CDR2 is FQNEAQ (reference sequence).

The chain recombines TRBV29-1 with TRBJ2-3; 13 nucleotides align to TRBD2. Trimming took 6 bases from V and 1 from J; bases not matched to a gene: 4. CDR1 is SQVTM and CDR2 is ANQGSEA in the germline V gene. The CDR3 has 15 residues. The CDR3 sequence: CSVAGTSGGTDTQYF. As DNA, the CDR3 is TGCAGCGTAGCCGGGACTAGCGGGGGCACAGATACGCAGTATTTT.

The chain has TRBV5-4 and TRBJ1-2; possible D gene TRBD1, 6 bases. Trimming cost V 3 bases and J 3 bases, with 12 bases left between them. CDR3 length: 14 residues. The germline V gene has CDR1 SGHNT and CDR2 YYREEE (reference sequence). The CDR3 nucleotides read TGTGCCAGCAGCTCCGGGACAATTCACTATGGCTACACCTTC. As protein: CASSSGTIHYGYTF.

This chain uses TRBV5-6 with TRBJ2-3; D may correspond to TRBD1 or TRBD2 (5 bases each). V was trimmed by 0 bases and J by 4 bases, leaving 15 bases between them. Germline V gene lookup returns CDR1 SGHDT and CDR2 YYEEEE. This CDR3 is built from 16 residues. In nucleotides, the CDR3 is TGTGCCAGCAGCTTGGTGGTACTAGACAGCCCAGATACGCAGTATTTT. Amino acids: CASSLVVLDSPDTQYF. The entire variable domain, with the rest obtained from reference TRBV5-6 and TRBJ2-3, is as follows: DAGVTQSPTHLIKTRGQQVTLRCSPKSGHDTVSWYQQALGQGPQFIFQYYEEEERQRGNFPDRFSGHQFPNYSSELNVNALLLGDSALYLCASSLVVLDSPDTQYFGPGTRLTVL.